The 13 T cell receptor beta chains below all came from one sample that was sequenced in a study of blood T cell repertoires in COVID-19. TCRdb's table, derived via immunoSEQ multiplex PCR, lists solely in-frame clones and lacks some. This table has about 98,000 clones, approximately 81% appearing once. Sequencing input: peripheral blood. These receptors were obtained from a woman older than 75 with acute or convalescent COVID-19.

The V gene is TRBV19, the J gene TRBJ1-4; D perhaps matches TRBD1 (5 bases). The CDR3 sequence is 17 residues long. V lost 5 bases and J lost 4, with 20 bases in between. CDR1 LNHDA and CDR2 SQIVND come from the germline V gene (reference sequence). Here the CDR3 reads CASSVPGPRRGNEKLFF. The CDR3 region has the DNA TGTGCCAGTAGTGTACCGGGACCCCGGAGGGGTAATGAAAAACTGTTTTTT.

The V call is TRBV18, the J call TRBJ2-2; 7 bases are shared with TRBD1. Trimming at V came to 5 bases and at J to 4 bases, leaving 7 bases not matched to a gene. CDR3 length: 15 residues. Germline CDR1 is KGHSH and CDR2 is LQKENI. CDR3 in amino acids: CASSSRQGGTGELFF. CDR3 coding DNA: TGTGCCAGCTCATCCCGACAGGGTGGCACCGGGGAGCTGTTTTTT. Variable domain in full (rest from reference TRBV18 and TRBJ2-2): NAGVMQNPRHLVRRRGQEARLRCSPMKGHSHVYWYRQLPEEGLKFMVYLQKENIIDESGMPKERFSAEFPKEGPSILRIQQVVRGDSAAYFCASSSRQGGTGELFFGEGSRLTVL.

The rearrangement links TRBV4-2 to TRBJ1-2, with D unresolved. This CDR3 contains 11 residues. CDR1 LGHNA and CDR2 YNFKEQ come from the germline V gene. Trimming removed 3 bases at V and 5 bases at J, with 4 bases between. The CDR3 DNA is TGTGCCAGCAGCCACGAGTATGGCTACACCTTC. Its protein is CASSHEYGYTF.

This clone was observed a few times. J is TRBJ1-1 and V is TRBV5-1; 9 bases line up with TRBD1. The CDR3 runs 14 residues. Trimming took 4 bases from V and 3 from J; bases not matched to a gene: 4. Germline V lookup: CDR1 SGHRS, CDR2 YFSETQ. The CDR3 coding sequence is TGCGCCAGCAGCCCGGGACAGGGAGACACTGAAGCTTTCTTT. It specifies CASSPGQGDTEAFF.

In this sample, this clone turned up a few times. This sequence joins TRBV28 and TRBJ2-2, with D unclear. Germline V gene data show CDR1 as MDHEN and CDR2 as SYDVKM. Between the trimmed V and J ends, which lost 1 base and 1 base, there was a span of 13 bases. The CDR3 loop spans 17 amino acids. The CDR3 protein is CASSLLRSTGNTGELFF. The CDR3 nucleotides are TGTGCCAGCAGTTTATTGCGATCGACGGGGAACACCGGGGAGCTGTTTTTT.

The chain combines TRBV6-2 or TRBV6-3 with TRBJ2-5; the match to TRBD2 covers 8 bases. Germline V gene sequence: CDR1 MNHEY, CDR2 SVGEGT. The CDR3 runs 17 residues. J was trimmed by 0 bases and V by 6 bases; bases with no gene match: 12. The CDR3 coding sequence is TGTGCCAGCAGCGAGGGTGTTAGCGGGGCCTACCAAGAGACCCAGTACTTC. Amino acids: CASSEGVSGAYQETQYF.

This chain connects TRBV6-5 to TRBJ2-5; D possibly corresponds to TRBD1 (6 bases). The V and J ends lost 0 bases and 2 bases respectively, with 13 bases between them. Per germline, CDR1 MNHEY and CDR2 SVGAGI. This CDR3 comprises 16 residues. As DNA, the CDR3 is TGTGCCAGCAGTTACTCAACAGGGCTAGGACAAGAGACCCAGTACTTC. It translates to CASSYSTGLGQETQYF.

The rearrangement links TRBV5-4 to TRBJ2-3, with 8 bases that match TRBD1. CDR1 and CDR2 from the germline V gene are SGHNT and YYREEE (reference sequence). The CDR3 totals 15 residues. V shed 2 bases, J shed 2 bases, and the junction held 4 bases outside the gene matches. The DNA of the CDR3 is TGTGCCAGCAGCTTAAGACAGGGGCCCACAGATACGCAGTATTTT. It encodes CASSLRQGPTDTQYF.

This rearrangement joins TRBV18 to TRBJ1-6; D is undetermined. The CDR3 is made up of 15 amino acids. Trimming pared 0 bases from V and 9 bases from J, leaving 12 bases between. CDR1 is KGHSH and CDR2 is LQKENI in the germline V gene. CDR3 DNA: TGTGCCAGCTCACCACCGGCGAGCGATGCTTCACCCCTCCACTTT. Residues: CASSPPASDASPLHF.

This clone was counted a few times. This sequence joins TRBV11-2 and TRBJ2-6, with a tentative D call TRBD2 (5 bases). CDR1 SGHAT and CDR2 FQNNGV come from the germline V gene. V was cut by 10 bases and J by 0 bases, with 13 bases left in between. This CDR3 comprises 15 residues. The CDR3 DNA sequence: TGTGCCAACCGAGGGATTCGCTCTGGGGCCAACGTCCTGACTTTC. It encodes CANRGIRSGANVLTF.

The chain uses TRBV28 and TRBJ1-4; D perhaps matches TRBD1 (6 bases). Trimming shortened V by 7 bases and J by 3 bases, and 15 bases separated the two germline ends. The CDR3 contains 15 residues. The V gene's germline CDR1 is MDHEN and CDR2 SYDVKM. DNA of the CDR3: TGTGCCAGCACCGAAGGGGGAATTTCTAATGAAAAACTGTTTTTT. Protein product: CASTEGGISNEKLFF.

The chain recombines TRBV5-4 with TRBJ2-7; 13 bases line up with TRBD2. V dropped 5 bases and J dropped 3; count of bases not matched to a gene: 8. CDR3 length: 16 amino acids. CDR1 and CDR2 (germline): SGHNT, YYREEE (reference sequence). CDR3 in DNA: TGTGCCAGCAGTCCTGGGACTAGCGGGGATCTCTACGAGCAGTACGTC. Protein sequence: CASSPGTSGDLYEQYV.

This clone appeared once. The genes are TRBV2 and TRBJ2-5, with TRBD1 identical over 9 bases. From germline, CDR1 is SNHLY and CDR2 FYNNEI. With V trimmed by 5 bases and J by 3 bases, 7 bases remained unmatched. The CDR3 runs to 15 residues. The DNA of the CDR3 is TGTGCCAGCAGTATGAAACAGGGGGCCAAAGAGACCCAGTACTTC. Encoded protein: CASSMKQGAKETQYF. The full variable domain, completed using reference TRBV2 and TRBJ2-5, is EPEVTQTPSHQVTQMGQEVILRCVPISNHLYFYWYRQILGQKVEFLVSFYNNEISEKSEIFDDQFSVERPDGSNFTLKIRSTKLEDSAMYFCASSMKQGAKETQYFGPGTRLLVL.